Following are 24 T cell receptor beta chains from one sample sequenced in a study of beta chain features in type 1 diabetes. cDNA synthesis used the whole RNA isolate, giving expressed TCRB sequences. TCRdb's copy holds only in-frame clones and misses some; the assay was immunoSEQ multiplex PCR. Here the sample spans 400,000 to 450,000 clones, about 15% being singletons. Specimen: naive CD4+ T cells from blood. All receptors derive from a man aged 25-45 years in good health.

This clone was detected a few times. The same CDR3 is also encoded by other DNA sequences in this sample. V is TRBV7-2 and J is TRBJ2-5; no clear D. The V gene's germline CDR1 is SGHTA and CDR2 FQGNSA. V dropped 1 base and J dropped 4 bases, with 4 bases sitting between them. CDR3 length: 12 residues. CDR3 loop: CASSLDRETQYF. The DNA of the CDR3 is TGTGCCAGCAGCTTAGACAGAGAGACCCAGTACTTC. Combining the CDR3 with reference TRBV7-2 and TRBJ2-5 gives the whole variable domain GAGVSQSPSNKVTEKGKDVELRCDPISGHTALYWYRQSLGQGLEFLIYFQGNSAPDKSGLPSDRFSAERTGGSVSTLTIQRTQQEDSAVYLCASSLDRETQYFGPGTRLLVL.

This clone was seen a handful of times. The rearrangement links TRBV7-2 to TRBJ1-2, with 8 bases identical to TRBD1. CDR3 length: 13 residues. J gave up 7 bases and V 4 bases, and 5 bases lay outside the gene matches. The germline CDR1 and CDR2 sequences are SGHTA and FQGNSA. DNA for the CDR3: TGTGCCAGCAGCTGGGGACAGGCTGGTGGCTACACCTTC. The encoded protein is CASSWGQAGGYTF.

The chain combines TRBV7-8 with TRBJ2-1; no firm D call. Germline CDR1 and CDR2: SGHVS and FQNEAQ. The ends were cut back, 1 base at V and 7 bases at J, with 11 bases in the middle. The CDR3 spans 14 residues. CDR3 amino acids: CASSLVLSWNEQFF. The CDR3 DNA reads as TGTGCCAGCAGCTTAGTTCTGTCTTGGAATGAGCAGTTCTTC. The complete variable domain, with remaining parts taken from reference TRBV7-8 and TRBJ2-1, reads GAGVSQSPRYKVAKRGQDVALRCDPISGHVSLFWYQQALGQGPEFLTYFQNEAQLDKSGLPSDRFFAERPEGSVSTLKIQRTQQEDSAVYLCASSLVLSWNEQFFGPGTRLTVL.

CDR3 protein: CASSPGESGANVLTF. The CDR3 nucleotides are TGTGCCAGCTCACCTGGTGAATCCGGGGCCAACGTCCTGACTTTC. The V call is TRBV18, the J call TRBJ2-6; D is unclear. Germline CDR1 reads KGHSH; CDR2 reads LQKENI. Trimming pared 3 bases from V and 4 bases from J, leaving 10 bases between. CDR3 length equals 15 residues.

The genes are TRBV7-8 and TRBJ1-2; maybe TRBD1 (6 bases). Deletions cut 5 bases from V and 6 bases from J, with 13 bases between. Germline CDR1 reads SGHVS; CDR2 reads FQNEAQ. CDR3 size: 13 residues. CDR3 sequence (DNA): TGTGCCAGCAGCAGTAGGACAGCGAATGGCTACACCTTC. Amino acids: CASSSRTANGYTF.

This clone was seen only a few times. The chain is built from TRBV7-2 and TRBJ2-3; no clear D gene. Germline CDR1 and CDR2: SGHTA and FQGNSA. The germline V and J ends were trimmed by 4 bases and 8 bases, with 16 bases remaining between them. CDR3 size: 14 residues. CDR3 in amino acids: CASSSTTVRGTQYF. DNA of the CDR3: TGTGCCAGCAGCTCCACCACCGTCCGCGGTACGCAGTATTTT.

The CDR3 sequence: CASSLVSDNEQFF. CDR3 DNA: TGTGCCAGCAGCTTAGTATCAGACAATGAGCAGTTCTTC. The chain has TRBV7-2 and TRBJ2-1, with D unresolved. Per the germline V gene, CDR1 is SGHTA and CDR2 is FQGNSA. The CDR3 runs to 13 residues. V was pared by 1 base and J by 5 bases, with 6 bases between.

This clone was observed a handful of times. The chain is built from TRBV29-1 and TRBJ2-3; D is unclear. CDR1 and CDR2 (germline): SQVTM, ANQGSEA. The CDR3 has 14 amino acids. V was trimmed by 0 bases and J by 5 bases, leaving 12 bases between them. CDR3 in amino acids: CSVEETGVGDTQYF. The CDR3 DNA reads TGCAGCGTTGAAGAGACTGGAGTGGGAGATACGCAGTATTTT.

The V call is TRBV29-1, the J call TRBJ2-7; TRBD1 is a possible D gene (7 bases). Looked up from germline, CDR1 is SQVTM and CDR2 is ANQGSEA. The germline V and J ends were trimmed by 7 bases and 3 bases, with 13 bases remaining between them. The CDR3 totals 12 residues. CDR3 protein: CSAGGQNYEQYF. The CDR3 DNA reads as TGCAGCGCCGGGGGACAGAACTACGAGCAGTACTTC.

The table lists this clone with a few counts. V is TRBV7-2 and J is TRBJ1-2, with unresolved D. The ends were cut back, 5 bases at V and 0 bases at J, with 10 bases in the middle. This CDR3 is built from 14 residues. Germline-derived CDR1 and CDR2 are SGHTA and FQGNSA. The CDR3 loop is CASSLHPANYGYTF. CDR3 nucleotides: TGTGCCAGCAGCCTACACCCGGCTAACTATGGCTACACCTTC.

The rearrangement uses TRBV4-1 and TRBJ2-1; D perhaps matches TRBD2 (5 bases). The V end lost 5 bases, the J end lost 6 bases, and 17 bases lay between the germline ends. The CDR3 has 15 residues. From germline, CDR1 is MGHRA and CDR2 YSYEKL. The CDR3 region is CASSTRGPWGNEQFF. The DNA for the CDR3 is TGCGCCAGCAGCACCCGCGGGCCGTGGGGCAATGAGCAGTTCTTC.

The chain uses TRBV27 and TRBJ1-2; 8 positions agree with TRBD1. V lost 6 bases, J lost 2 bases, and 11 bases stayed unmatched. CDR1 is MNHEY, CDR2 SMNVEV, per germline (reference sequence). CDR3 length: 16 amino acids. The CDR3 nucleotides are TGTGCCAGCAGCTCCAGGACAGGGTCTTCAAACTATGGCTACACCTTC. Amino acids: CASSSRTGSSNYGYTF.

V is TRBV2 and J is TRBJ2-7, with a weak D call TRBD1 (6 bases). Trimming took off 7 bases at V and 2 bases at J, with 12 bases between the two ends. The length of the CDR3 is 13 residues. Germline CDR1 is SNHLY and CDR2 is FYNNEI. The CDR3 sequence: CASTLPGAYEQYF. In DNA, the CDR3 is TGTGCCAGCACTCTTCCAGGGGCCTACGAGCAGTACTTC.

This clone has more than one count but fewer than ten. The chain carries TRBV11-2 and TRBJ1-2; D possibly corresponds to TRBD1 (5 bases). The CDR3 runs 13 residues. V lost 5 bases, J lost 5 bases, and 12 bases lay in between. Germline assignment: CDR1 SGHAT and CDR2 FQNNGV. In DNA, the CDR3 is TGTGCCAGCAGCACGAGACAGAGTTATGGCTACACCTTC. It encodes CASSTRQSYGYTF.

The chain recombines TRBV5-1 with TRBJ2-3, with a tentative D call TRBD2 (5 bases). CDR3 length: 14 amino acids. Trimming removed 5 bases from V and 2 bases from J, with 12 bases in between. From germline, CDR1 is SGHRS and CDR2 YFSETQ. Here the CDR3 DNA reads TGCGCCAGCAGAAGCGCCGGGGTCACAGATACGCAGTATTTT. Protein product: CASRSAGVTDTQYF. Using reference TRBV5-1 and TRBJ2-3 for the parts outside the CDR3, the full variable domain is KAGVTQTPRYLIKTRGQQVTLSCSPISGHRSVSWYQQTPGQGLQFLFEYFSETQRNKGNFPGRFSGRQFSNSRSEMNVSTLELGDSALYLCASRSAGVTDTQYFGPGTRLTVL.

This chain joins TRBV4-1 and TRBJ2-1; 9 bases agree with TRBD1. CDR1 MGHRA and CDR2 YSYEKL come from the germline V gene. This CDR3 comprises 15 residues. V shed 2 bases, J shed 7 bases, and the junction held 6 bases outside the gene matches. The chain's CDR3 is CASSQPGQGDNEQFF. The DNA of the CDR3 is TGCGCCAGCAGCCAACCGGGACAGGGTGATAATGAGCAGTTCTTC.

The chain is built from TRBV30 and TRBJ1-1, with D possibly TRBD1 on 6 matching bases. Trimming took off 4 bases at V and 4 bases at J, with 28 bases between the two ends. Germline-derived CDR1 and CDR2 are GTSNPN and SVGIG (reference sequence). The CDR3 loop spans 18 amino acids. The CDR3 region is CAWTTTSQGSLWRTEAFF. CDR3 nucleotides: TGTGCCTGGACAACGACTTCCCAGGGGTCCCTTTGGCGCACTGAAGCTTTCTTT.

As for this clone: The same CDR3 is also encoded by other DNA sequences in this sample. V is TRBV20-1 and J is TRBJ2-3, with TRBD1 matching 7 bases. This CDR3 has 10 residues. Germline V gene data show CDR1 as DFQATT and CDR2 as SNEGSKA (reference sequence). V was clipped by 6 bases and J by 6 bases; unmatched bases: 0. CDR3 sequence: CSARGDTQYF. The DNA of the CDR3 is TGCAGTGCCAGGGGGGATACGCAGTATTTT.

The chain is built from TRBV9 and TRBJ2-7; 7 nucleotides match TRBD1. Losses at the gene ends were 0 bases for V and 5 bases for J; bases not matched to a gene: 5. CDR3 length equals 14 residues. CDR1 and CDR2 (germline): SGDLS, YYNGEE. The CDR3, as DNA: TGTGCCAGCAGCGTAGGGGCAGGGGGTAACGAGCAGTACTTC. This encodes CASSVGAGGNEQYF.

This clone occurred a few times. The chain employs TRBV5-4 and TRBJ2-5; D possibly corresponds to TRBD2 (5 bases). V was shortened by 4 bases and J by 3 bases, with 13 bases between the two germline ends. Germline values: CDR1 SGHNT, CDR2 YYREEE (reference sequence). The CDR3 loop spans 14 amino acids. The CDR3: CASSLDYTKETQYF. Written as DNA, the CDR3 is TGTGCCAGCAGCCTTGACTATACGAAAGAGACCCAGTACTTC.

The V and J genes are TRBV12-5 and TRBJ2-1, with D hard to call. Trimming removed 1 base at V and 15 bases at J, with 10 bases between. The CDR3 consists of 11 residues. Per germline, CDR1 LGHNT and CDR2 FRNRAP. As DNA, the CDR3 is TGTGCTAGTGGTTTGGCTCTGTCTGTGTTCTTC. This gives the protein CASGLALSVFF.

V usage is TRBV9 and J usage is TRBJ2-3, with TRBD1 identical over 8 bases. Per the germline V gene, CDR1 is SGDLS and CDR2 is YYNGEE. After removal of 2 bases from V and 2 bases from J, the junction contained 4 bases not matched to a gene. CDR3 length equals 15 residues. CDR3 in DNA: TGTGCCAGCAGCGTGAGGACAGGGATCACAGATACGCAGTATTTT. Its protein product is CASSVRTGITDTQYF.

This chain joins TRBV4-3 and TRBJ2-5; D call uncertain. The CDR3 sequence is 13 residues long. The germline V and J ends were trimmed by 0 bases and 4 bases, with 6 bases remaining between them. Looked up from germline, CDR1 is LGHNA and CDR2 is YSLEER. The CDR3 reads CASSQERTETQYF. Here the CDR3 DNA reads TGCGCCAGCAGCCAAGAGAGGACAGAGACCCAGTACTTC.

This sequence joins TRBV6-1 and TRBJ2-3, with D possibly TRBD1 on 6 matching bases. This CDR3 spans 15 amino acids. V lost 3 bases to trimming and J lost 5 bases, with 15 bases between them. Per the germline V gene, CDR1 is MNHNS and CDR2 is SASEGT. CDR3 nucleotides: TGTGCCAGCAGTGAGTCACAGGGAAGTAGAGATACGCAGTATTTT. This gives the protein CASSESQGSRDTQYF.